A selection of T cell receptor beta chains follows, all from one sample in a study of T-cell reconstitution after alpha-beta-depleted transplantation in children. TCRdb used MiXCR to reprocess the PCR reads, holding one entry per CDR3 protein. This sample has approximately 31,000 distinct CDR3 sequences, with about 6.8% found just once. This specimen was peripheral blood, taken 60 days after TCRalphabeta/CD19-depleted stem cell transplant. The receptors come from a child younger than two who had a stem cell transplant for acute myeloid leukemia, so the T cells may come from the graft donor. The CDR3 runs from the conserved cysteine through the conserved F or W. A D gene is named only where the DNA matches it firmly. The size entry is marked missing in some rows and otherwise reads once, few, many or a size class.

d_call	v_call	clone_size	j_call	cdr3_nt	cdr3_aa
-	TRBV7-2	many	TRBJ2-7	TGTGCCAGCAGCTTAGGCTGGTACGAGCAGTACTTC	CASSLGWYEQYF
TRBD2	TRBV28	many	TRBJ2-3	TGTGCCAGCAGTTTAAGCTTTAGCGGGAGGGATACGCAGTATTTT	CASSLSFSGRDTQYF
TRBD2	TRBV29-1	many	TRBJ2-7	TGCAGCGTTGAAACTAGCGGGTCCTACGAGCAGTACTTC	CSVETSGSYEQYF
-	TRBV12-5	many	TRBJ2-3	TGTGCTAGTGGTTTCGGGAGAGCTCCAGATACGCAGTATTTT	CASGFGRAPDTQYF
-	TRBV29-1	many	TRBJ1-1	TGCAGCGTTGAAGTCCGGGGGAAACGCACTGAAGCTTTCTTT	CSVEVRGKRTEAFF
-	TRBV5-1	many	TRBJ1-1	TGCGCCAGCAGCGCTACAAGGAACACTGAAGCTTTCTTT	CASSATRNTEAFF
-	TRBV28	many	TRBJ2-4	TGTGCCAGCCTAGGGAACCGGTTCTTAGCCAAAAACATTCAGTACTTC	CASLGNRFLAKNIQYF
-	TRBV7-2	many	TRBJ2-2	TGTGCCAGCAGCTTAGGGGCCACCGGGGAGCTGTTTTTT	CASSLGATGELFF
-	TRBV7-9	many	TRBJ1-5	TGTGCCAGCAGCTTGGTGGACAAGAATCAGCCCCAGCATTTT	CASSLVDKNQPQHF
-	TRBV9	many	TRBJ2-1	TGTGCCAGCAGCCCACAGGGCAGTCCCCACAATGAGCAGTTCTTC	CASSPQGSPHNEQFF
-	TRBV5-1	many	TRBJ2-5	TGCGCCAGCAGCTTGGACAGGTATCTACAAGAGACCCAGTACTTC	CASSLDRYLQETQYF
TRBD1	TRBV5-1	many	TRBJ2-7	TGCGCCAGCAGCATGACAGATATCCGGACAGGGGGGTTCGAGCAGTACTTC	CASSMTDIRTGGFEQYF
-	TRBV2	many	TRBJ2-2	TGTGCCAGCCGAACGGAGGCCGGGGAGCTGTTTTTT	CASRTEAGELFF
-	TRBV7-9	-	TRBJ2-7	TGTGCCAGCAGCTTAAGCGCTAAGGCGTACGAGCAGTACTTC	CASSLSAKAYEQYF
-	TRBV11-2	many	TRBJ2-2	TGTGCCAGCAGCTTACAAACCGGGGAGCTGTTTTTT	CASSLQTGELFF
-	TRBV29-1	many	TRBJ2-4	TGCAGCGTATTAACGCGGTCTTTAGCCAAAAACATTCAGTACTTC	CSVLTRSLAKNIQYF
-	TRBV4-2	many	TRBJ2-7	TGTGCCAGCAGCCAAGGGCTTGGCGAGCAGTACTTC	CASSQGLGEQYF
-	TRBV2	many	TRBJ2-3	TGTGCCAGCATTTGGACGGTGGTAGATACGCAGTATTTT	CASIWTVVDTQYF
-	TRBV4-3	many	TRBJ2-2	TGCGCCAGCAGCCGGCGGAAGTCCGGGGAGCTGTTTTTT	CASSRRKSGELFF
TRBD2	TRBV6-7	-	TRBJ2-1	TGTGCTTCTTCACCCTATAGCGGGAGAAGGAATGAGCAGTTCTTC	CASSPYSGRRNEQFF
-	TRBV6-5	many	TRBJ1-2	TGTGCCAGCAGAGGCCCTTATGGCTACACCTTC	CASRGPYGYTF
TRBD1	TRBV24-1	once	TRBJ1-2	TGTGCCACCAGTGACCCGGTACAGGGGGATGGCTACACCTTC	CATSDPVQGDGYTF
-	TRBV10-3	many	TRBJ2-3	TGTGCCATCAGCCGGACAGCTAGCACAGATACGCAGTATTTT	CAISRTASTDTQYF
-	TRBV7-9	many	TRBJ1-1	TGTGCCAGCAGCCCCCGAGATAGGACTGAAGCTTTCTTT	CASSPRDRTEAFF
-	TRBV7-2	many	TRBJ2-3	TGTGCCAGCAGCTTAGAGGAAATAGAATCGCAGTATTTT	CASSLEEIESQYF
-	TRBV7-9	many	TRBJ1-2	TGTGCCAGCAGCCATGGGAGCGTAGGCTACACCTTC	CASSHGSVGYTF
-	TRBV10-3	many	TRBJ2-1	TGTGCCATCAGTGAGCCCTATAGCTTCTCCTACAATGAGCAGTTCTTC	CAISEPYSFSYNEQFF
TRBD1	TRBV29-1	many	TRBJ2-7	TGCAGCGTTGAATTTGACAGGGGCTACGAGCAGTACTTC	CSVEFDRGYEQYF
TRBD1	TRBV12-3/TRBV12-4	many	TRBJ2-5	TGTGCCAGCAGTTTAGGGACAGGACAAGAGACCCAGTACTTC	CASSLGTGQETQYF
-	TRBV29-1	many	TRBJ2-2	TGCAGCGTTCCAAGACGGGAGACGGCCGGGGAGCTGTTTTTT	CSVPRRETAGELFF
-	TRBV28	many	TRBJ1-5	TGTGCCAGCAGTTTGTCGCCCGTAGGTTACGGCAATCAGCCCCAGCATTTT	CASSLSPVGYGNQPQHF
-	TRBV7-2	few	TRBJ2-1	TGTGCCAGCAGCCACCTCTCCTGGGGCGCTTCCTACAATGAGCAGTTCTTC	CASSHLSWGASYNEQFF
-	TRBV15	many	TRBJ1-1	TGTGCCACCAGTCCGCCCATCCCCACTGAAGCTTTCTTT	CATSPPIPTEAFF